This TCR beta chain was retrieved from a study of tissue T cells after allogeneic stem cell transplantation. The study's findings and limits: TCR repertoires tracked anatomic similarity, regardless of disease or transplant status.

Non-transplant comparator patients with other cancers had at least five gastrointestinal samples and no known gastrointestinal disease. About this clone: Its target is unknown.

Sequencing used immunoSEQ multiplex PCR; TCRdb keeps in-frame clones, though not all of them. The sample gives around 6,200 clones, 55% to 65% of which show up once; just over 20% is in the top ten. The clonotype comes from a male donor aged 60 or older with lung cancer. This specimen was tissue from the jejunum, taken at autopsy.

CDR3 in DNA: TGTGCCAGCAGCCCGCGGGAGAAGGCCTACAATGAGCAGTTCTTC. Protein product: CASSPREKAYNEQFF. The chain is built from TRBV5-5 and TRBJ2-1; 7 bases map to TRBD2. Trimming took 4 bases from V and 2 from J; bases not matched to a gene: 6. The length of the CDR3 is 15 residues. The germline V gene encodes CDR1 SGHKS and CDR2 YYEKEE (reference sequence).